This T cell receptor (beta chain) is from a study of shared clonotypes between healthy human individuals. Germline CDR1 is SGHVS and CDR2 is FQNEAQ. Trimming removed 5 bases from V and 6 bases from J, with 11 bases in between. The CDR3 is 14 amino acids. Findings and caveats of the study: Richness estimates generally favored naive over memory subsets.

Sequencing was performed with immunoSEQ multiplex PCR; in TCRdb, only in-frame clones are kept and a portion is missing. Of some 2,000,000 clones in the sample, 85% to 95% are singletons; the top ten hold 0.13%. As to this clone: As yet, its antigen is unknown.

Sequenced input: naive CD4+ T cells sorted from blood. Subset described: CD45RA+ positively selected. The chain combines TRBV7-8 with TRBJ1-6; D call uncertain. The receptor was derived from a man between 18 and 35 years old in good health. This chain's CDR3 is CASSRGPVNSPLHF. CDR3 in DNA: TGTGCCAGCAGCCGAGGACCAGTTAATTCACCCCTCCACTTT.